This T cell receptor (beta chain) was sequenced for a study of OX40 agonist ivuxolimab in advanced cancers. About the study: Ivuxolimab, an agonistic anti-OX40 (CD134) antibody, was given to patients. Among those enrolled, mean age was roughly 55 years (range roughly 20 to 85) and about 79% were male.

Findings of the study overall: The expanded peripheral T cells' antigen specificity was not determined.

As to this clone: Its antigen is unidentified.

Peripheral blood came from all dose cohorts at three timepoints. Clones were sequenced by immunoSEQ multiplex PCR, and TCRdb holds only the in-frame ones, with some missing. The table records tens of thousands of clones, 88% of them present only once. The sample in question was CD4+ or CD8+ T cells sorted from blood, obtained in a trial of the OX40 agonist ivuxolimab. The TCR comes from an adult with an advanced solid tumor such as melanoma, head and neck, liver or kidney cancer.

The CDR3 DNA reads TGTGCCAGCCAGGTTCAGGGGGACACCGGGGAGCTGTTTTTT. Amino acid sequence: CASQVQGDTGELFF. The V gene is TRBV6-1, the J gene TRBJ2-2, with TRBD1 matching over 7 bases. The V segment lost 8 bases and the J segment 3 bases; nucleotides outside the gene matches: 6. CDR1 and CDR2 from the germline V gene are MNHNS and SASEGT. The CDR3 runs to 14 residues.